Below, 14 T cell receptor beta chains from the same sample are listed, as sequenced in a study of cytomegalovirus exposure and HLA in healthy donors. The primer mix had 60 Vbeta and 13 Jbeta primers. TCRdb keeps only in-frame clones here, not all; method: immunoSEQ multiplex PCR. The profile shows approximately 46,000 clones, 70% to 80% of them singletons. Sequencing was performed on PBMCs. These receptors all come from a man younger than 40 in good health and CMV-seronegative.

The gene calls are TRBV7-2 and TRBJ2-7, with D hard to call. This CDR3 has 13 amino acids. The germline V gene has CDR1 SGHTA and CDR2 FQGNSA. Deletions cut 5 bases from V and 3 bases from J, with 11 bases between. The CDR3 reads CASSPRVHYEQYF. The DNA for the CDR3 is TGTGCCAGCAGCCCCCGGGTCCACTACGAGCAGTACTTC. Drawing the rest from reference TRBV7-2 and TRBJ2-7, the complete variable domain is GAGVSQSPSNKVTEKGKDVELRCDPISGHTALYWYRQSLGQGLEFLIYFQGNSAPDKSGLPSDRFSAERTGGSVSTLTIQRTQQEDSAVYLCASSPRVHYEQYFGPGTRLTVT.

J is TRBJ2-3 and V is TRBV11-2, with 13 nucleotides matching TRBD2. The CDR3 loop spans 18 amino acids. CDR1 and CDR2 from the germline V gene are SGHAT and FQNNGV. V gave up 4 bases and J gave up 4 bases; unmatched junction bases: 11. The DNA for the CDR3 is TGTGCCAGCAGCTCGACTCGTGGGACTAGCGGGAAATCAGATACGCAGTATTTT. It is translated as CASSSTRGTSGKSDTQYF.

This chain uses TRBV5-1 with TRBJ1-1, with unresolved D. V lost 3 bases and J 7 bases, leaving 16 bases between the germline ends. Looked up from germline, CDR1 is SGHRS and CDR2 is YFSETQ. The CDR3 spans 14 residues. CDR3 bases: TGCGCCAGCAGCTACCGGGAGGGTGCAATTGAAGCTTTCTTT. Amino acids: CASSYREGAIEAFF. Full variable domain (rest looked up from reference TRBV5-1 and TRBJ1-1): KAGVTQTPRYLIKTRGQQVTLSCSPISGHRSVSWYQQTPGQGLQFLFEYFSETQRNKGNFPGRFSGRQFSNSRSEMNVSTLELGDSALYLCASSYREGAIEAFFGQGTRLTVV.

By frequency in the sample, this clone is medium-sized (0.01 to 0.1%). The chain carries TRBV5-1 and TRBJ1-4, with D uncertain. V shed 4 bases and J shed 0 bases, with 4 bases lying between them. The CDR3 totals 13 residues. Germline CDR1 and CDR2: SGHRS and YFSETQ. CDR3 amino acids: CASSHTTNEKLFF. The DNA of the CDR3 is TGCGCCAGCAGCCACACAACTAATGAAAAACTGTTTTTT.

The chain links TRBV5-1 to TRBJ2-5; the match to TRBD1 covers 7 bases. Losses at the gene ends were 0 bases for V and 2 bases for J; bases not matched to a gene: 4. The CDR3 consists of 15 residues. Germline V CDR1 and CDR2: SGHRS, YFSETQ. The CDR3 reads CASSLGTGQQETQYF. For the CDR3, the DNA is TGCGCCAGCAGCTTGGGGACGGGACAGCAAGAGACCCAGTACTTC.

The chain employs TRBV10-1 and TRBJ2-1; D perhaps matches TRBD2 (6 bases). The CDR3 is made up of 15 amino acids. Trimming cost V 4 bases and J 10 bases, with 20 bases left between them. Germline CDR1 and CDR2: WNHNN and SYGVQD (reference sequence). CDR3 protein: CASSARRALFSEQFF. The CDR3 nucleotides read TGCGCCAGCAGTGCGCGGAGGGCCCTTTTTTCCGAGCAGTTCTTC.

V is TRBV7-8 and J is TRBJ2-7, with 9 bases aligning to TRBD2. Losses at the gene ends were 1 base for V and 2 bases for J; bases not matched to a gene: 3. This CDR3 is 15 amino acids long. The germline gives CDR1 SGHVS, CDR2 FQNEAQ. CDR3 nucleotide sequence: TGTGCCAGCAGCTTAGTGACTAGCGGCACCTACGAGCAGTACTTC. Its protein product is CASSLVTSGTYEQYF.

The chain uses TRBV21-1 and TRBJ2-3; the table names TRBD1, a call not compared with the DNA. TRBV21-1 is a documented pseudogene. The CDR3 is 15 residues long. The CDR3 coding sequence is TGTGCCAGCAGCATCGAACAGGGGAGAACAGATACGCAGTATTTT. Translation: CASSIEQGRTDTQYF.

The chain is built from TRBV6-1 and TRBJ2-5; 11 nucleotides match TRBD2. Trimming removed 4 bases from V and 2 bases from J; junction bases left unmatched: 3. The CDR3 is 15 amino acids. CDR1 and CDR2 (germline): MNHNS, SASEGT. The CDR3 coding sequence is TGTGCCAGCAGTGGCGGACTAGCGGGTCAAGAGACCCAGTACTTC. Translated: CASSGGLAGQETQYF.

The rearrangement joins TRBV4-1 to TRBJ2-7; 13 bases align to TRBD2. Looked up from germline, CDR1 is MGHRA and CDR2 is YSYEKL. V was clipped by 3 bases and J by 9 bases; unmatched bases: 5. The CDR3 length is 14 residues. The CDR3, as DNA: TGCGCCAGCAGCCAGGGACTAGCGGGAAGCAGGCAGTACTTC. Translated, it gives CASSQGLAGSRQYF.

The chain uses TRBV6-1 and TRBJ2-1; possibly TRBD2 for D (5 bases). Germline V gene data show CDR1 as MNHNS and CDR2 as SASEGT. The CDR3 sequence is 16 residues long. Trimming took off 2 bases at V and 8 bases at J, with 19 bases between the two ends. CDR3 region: CASSEISGIGADEQFF. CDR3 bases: TGTGCCAGCAGTGAAATCTCGGGAATCGGAGCGGATGAGCAGTTCTTC.

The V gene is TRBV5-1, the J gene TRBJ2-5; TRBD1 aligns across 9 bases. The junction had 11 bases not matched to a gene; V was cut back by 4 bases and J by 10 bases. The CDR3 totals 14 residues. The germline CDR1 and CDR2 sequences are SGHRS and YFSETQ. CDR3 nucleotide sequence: TGCGCCAGCAGCGCCGGGACAGGGTCAAGGGACCAGTACTTC. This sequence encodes CASSAGTGSRDQYF.

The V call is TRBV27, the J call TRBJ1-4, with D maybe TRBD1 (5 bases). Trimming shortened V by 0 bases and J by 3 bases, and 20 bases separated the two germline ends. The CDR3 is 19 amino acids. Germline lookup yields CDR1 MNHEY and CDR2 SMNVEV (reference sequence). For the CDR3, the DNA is TGTGCCAGCAGTTTATCAGGGGTACTCATTCCGTCTTCTAATGAAAAACTGTTTTTT. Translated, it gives CASSLSGVLIPSSNEKLFF.

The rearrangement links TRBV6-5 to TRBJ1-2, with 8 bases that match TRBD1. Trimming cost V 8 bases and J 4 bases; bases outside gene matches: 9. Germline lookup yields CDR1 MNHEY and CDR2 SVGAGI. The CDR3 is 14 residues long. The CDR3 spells CASGRTGNIYGYTF. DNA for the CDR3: TGTGCCAGCGGTCGGACAGGGAATATCTATGGCTACACCTTC.